This T cell receptor beta chain was observed in a study of control samples from healthy donors and cancer patients. Data came from immunoSEQ multiplex PCR; TCRdb stores just in-frame clones and leaves some out. The sample carries about 180,000 clones, roughly nine tenths recorded once. The sample taken for sequencing was blood. This clonotype was sampled from a man aged 25-40 years in good health.

CDR3 protein: CASSSGLGTDTQYF. CDR3 in DNA: TGTGCCAGCAGTTCGGGACTTGGCACAGATACGCAGTATTTT. V and J are TRBV27 and TRBJ2-3; perhaps TRBD2 as D (6 bases). CDR3 length equals 14 residues. Per germline, CDR1 MNHEY and CDR2 SMNVEV (reference sequence). V was trimmed by 4 bases and J by 1 base, leaving 9 bases between them.